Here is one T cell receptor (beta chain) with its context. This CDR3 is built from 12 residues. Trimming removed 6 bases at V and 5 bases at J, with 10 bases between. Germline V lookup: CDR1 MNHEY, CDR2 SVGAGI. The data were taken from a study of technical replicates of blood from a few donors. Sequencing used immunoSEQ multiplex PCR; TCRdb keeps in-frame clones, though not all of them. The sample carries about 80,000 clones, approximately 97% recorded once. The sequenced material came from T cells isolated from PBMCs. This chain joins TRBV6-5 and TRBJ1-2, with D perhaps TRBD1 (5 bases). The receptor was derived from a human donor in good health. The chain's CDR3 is CASSRGLYGYTF. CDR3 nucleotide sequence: TGTGCCAGCAGCCGGGGACTTTATGGCTACACCTTC.